This T cell receptor beta chain was profiled in a study of cytomegalovirus exposure and HLA in healthy donors. Study-level points and caveats: TCR beta V- and J-gene trimming was later associated with a missense DCLRE1C variant. A later analysis reported that several of the most significant clusters appeared to be linked to common viral pathogens, among them Epstein-Barr virus.

As for this clone: The antigen is undetermined.

Primers included in the PCR were 60 Vbeta and 13 Jbeta primers. The assay was immunoSEQ multiplex PCR, and TCRdb's table has in-frame clones only and misses some. The table lists 250,000 to 350,000 clones, 75% to 90% of them singletons, with 3.5% to 4% in the top ten. The CDR3 sequence is 14 residues long. V shed 2 bases and J shed 8 bases, with 13 bases lying between them. Germline assignment: CDR1 SGHTA and CDR2 FQGNSA. This clonotype originated in a man in his forties or fifties in good health and CMV-seropositive. The gene calls are TRBV7-2 and TRBJ2-1; no firm D call. The sample was PBMCs. CDR3 loop: CASSLQRHLDEQFF. CDR3 DNA sequence: TGTGCCAGCAGCTTACAACGCCACCTAGATGAGCAGTTCTTC.